This T cell receptor beta chain stems from a study of graft-versus-host responses after intestinal transplantation. A remark on this clone: What it binds is not known.

Sequenced by immunoSEQ multiplex PCR; TCRdb stores in-frame clones only, minus some. The sample includes about 120,000 clones, around 95% seen only once; the top ten take over 2.5%. Trimming cost V 1 base and J 0 bases; bases outside gene matches: 4. Germline V gene data show CDR1 as SGHRS and CDR2 as YFSETQ. CDR3 length equals 15 residues. This TCR was sampled from a human donor who received an intestinal transplant. The chain uses TRBV5-1 and TRBJ2-7, with 7 nucleotides matching TRBD2. Material: unstimulated CD8+ T cells sorted from spleen or lymph node cells, obtained before intestinal transplant. This CDR3 is CASSLFGGSSYEQYF. DNA for the CDR3: TGCGCCAGCAGCTTGTTCGGCGGGAGCTCCTACGAGCAGTACTTC. The entire variable domain, with the rest obtained from reference TRBV5-1 and TRBJ2-7, is as follows: KAGVTQTPRYLIKTRGQQVTLSCSPISGHRSVSWYQQTPGQGLQFLFEYFSETQRNKGNFPGRFSGRQFSNSRSEMNVSTLELGDSALYLCASSLFGGSSYEQYFGPGTRLTVT.